The sequence of this T cell receptor (beta chain) was determined in a study of monozygotic twins with inflammatory bowel disease. Comments on this clonotype: Antigen specificity is unknown.

Collection of a 2.5 ml blood sample took place per donor. Whole-study results and caveats: The study supported no single strong signal or clonotype linked to IBD. No difference was seen in repertoire similarity between concordant and discordant twins, possibly from limited power.

From its re-call of the 5' RACE reads, TCRdb lists each CDR3 protein once, without DNA. The table lists more than 300,000 distinct CDR3 sequences, with approximately 2.4% in the top ten. Germline CDR1 is SGHRS and CDR2 is YFSETQ. CDR3 length: 14 residues. The V gene is TRBV5-1, the J gene TRBJ2-2; the TRBD2 assignment by TCRdb is unverifiable without DNA. The sequenced sample consisted of blood. The TCR originated in a human donor with ulcerative colitis or Crohn's disease, or a healthy co-twin of an affected twin (not recorded which). CDR3 protein: CASSQTRVAGELFF. Together with reference TRBV5-1 and TRBJ2-2, the CDR3 gives the full variable domain: KAGVTQTPRYLIKTRGQQVTLSCSPISGHRSVSWYQQTPGQGLQFLFEYFSETQRNKGNFPGRFSGRQFSNSRSEMNVSTLELGDSALYLCASSQTRVAGELFFGEGSRLTVL.